This T cell receptor beta chain was profiled in a study of blood T cell repertoires in COVID-19. Whole-study context: Donors in the United States, Italy and Spain gave samples during acute or convalescent COVID-19. PBMCs, B-cell-depleted T cells, or T cells were the source of the cDNA or gDNA that made up the material.

Original data processing: Quantification of nucleated cells was approximated via reference gene primer amplification. Sequencing used immunoSEQ multiplex PCR; TCRdb keeps in-frame clones, though not all of them. V and J calls and clone size follow that table, whereas D and trimming were derived from the DNA. The sample consists of more than 70,000 clones, less than 90% of them appearing once. This CDR3 region has 15 residues. Trimming pared 4 bases from V and 3 bases from J, leaving 16 bases between. Germline lookup yields CDR1 SQVTM and CDR2 ANQGSEA. The sample taken for sequencing was peripheral blood. The receptor was derived from a man aged 55 to 70 with acute or convalescent COVID-19. The chain has TRBV29-1 and TRBJ1-5, with D possibly being TRBD1 (6 bases). This CDR3 is CSVAQGKGNNQPQHF. CDR3 DNA: TGCAGCGTTGCGCAGGGGAAGGGGAACAATCAGCCCCAGCATTTT.